One TCR beta chain is described in this entry. Method: immunoSEQ multiplex PCR; TCRdb's copy keeps in-frame clones and lacks some. The sample records 250,000 to 300,000 clones, approximately 87% being singletons. The source of the sample is a study of blood T cell repertoires in COVID-19. Germline-derived CDR1 and CDR2 are ENHRY and SYGVKD. The length of the CDR3 is 14 residues. The junction had 6 bases not matched to a gene; V was cut back by 2 bases and J by 7 bases. The chain couples TRBV10-3 to TRBJ1-2, with 8 bases aligning to TRBD1. Sequenced input: peripheral blood. The source is a woman aged 25 to 39 with COVID-19, enrolled during active disease. CDR3 loop: CAISEPRQGSGYTF. The CDR3 DNA reads TGTGCCATCAGTGAGCCCCGACAGGGGTCTGGCTACACCTTC.